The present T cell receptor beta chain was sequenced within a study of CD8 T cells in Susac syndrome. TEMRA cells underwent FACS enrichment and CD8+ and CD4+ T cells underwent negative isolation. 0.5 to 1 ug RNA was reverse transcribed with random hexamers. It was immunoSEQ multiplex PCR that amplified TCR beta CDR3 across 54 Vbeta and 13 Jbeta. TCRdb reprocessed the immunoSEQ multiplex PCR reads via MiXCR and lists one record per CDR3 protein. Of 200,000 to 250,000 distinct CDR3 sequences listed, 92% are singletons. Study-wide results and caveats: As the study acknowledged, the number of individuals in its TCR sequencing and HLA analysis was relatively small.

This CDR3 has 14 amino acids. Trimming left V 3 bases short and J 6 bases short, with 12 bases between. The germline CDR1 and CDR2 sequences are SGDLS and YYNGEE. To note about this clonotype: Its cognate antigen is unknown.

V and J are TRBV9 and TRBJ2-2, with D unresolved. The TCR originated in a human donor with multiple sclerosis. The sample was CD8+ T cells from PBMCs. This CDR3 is CASSESTWAGELFF. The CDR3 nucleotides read TGTGCCAGCAGCGAATCGACCTGGGCCGGGGAGCTGTTTTTT.